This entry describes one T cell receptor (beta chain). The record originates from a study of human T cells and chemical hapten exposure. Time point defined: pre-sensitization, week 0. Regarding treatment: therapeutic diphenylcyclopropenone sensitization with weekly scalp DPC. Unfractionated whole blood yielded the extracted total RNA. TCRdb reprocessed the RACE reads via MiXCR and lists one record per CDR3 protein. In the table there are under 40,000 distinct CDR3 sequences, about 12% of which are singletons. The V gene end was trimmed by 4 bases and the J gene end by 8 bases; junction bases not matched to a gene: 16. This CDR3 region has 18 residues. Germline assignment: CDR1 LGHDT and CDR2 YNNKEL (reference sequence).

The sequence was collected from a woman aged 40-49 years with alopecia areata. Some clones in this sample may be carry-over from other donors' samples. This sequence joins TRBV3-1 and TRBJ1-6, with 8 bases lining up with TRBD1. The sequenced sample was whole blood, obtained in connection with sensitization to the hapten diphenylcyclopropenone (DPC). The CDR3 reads CASSRMPPVAGGYSPLHF. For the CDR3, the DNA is TGTGCCAGCAGCCGGATGCCGCCGGTGGCAGGGGGCTATTCACCCCTCCACTTT.